This TCR beta chain was retrieved from a study of blood T cell repertoires in COVID-19. Study-wide background: COVID-19 samples from acute and convalescent phases originated in the United States, Italy and Spain.

Generated by immunoSEQ multiplex PCR, the TCRdb table keeps only in-frame clones and is missing some. The sample includes around 200,000 clones, 88% of them seen just once. This receptor was obtained from a woman in her thirties who had recovered from COVID-19. The sequenced sample was PBMCs or T cells enriched from blood (not recorded which).

CDR3 nucleotides: TGTGCCAGCAGCTTAGGTTTGCCCCCTCTACAGGGGTGGGAGACCCAGTACTTC. Its translation: CASSLGLPPLQGWETQYF. The rearrangement links TRBV7-2 to TRBJ2-5; TRBD1 agrees at 7 bases. CDR3 size: 18 residues. The junction had 16 bases not matched to a gene; V was cut back by 1 base and J by 5 bases. The germline V gene has CDR1 SGHTA and CDR2 FQGNSA.